This TCR beta chain was observed in a study of T cells in Graves' hyperthyroidism and ophthalmopathy. The CDR3 consists of 15 residues. In germline, CDR1 is LGHDT, CDR2 YNNKEL (reference sequence). V gave up 0 bases and J gave up 7 bases, with 10 bases separating them. RNA transcripts yielded amplified TCR beta CDR3 regions. HTBI primers drove first-round RT-PCR of the TCR CDR3. TCRdb reanalysed the multiplex PCR reads using MiXCR and keeps one entry per CDR3 protein. The data contain under 700,000 distinct CDR3 sequences, over 15% of them seen just once; the ten biggest clones take up 15% to 20%. Findings of the study overall: From stable hyperthyroidism, ophthalmopathy was set apart by a 13 V-J model.

This clonotype was observed at least ten times. The target antigen is unknown. The chain joins TRBV3-1 to TRBJ1-6; D call uncertain. The sample comprised blood. The sequence came from a woman aged 18-35 years with Graves' hyperthyroidism. CDR3 loop: CASSQDGQKNSPLHF. The CDR3 DNA follows: TGTGCCAGCAGCCAAGATGGGCAAAAAAATTCACCCCTCCACTTT.